The present T cell receptor beta chain was sequenced within a study of blood T cell repertoires in COVID-19 (TCRdb year 2020). At the level of the whole study: Samples covering the acute and convalescent phases of COVID-19 were provided by collaborators in the United States, Italy and Spain. The material from the prospective study consisted of cDNA or gDNA derived from T cells, B-cell-depleted T cells, or PBMCs. The dataset comprised deeply sampled blood TCRbeta repertoires from subjects exposed to, actively infected with, or recovered from COVID-19. The repertoires were made available in a free public database intended to serve as a resource for research on the immune response to SARS-CoV-2. The samples were drawn from two sources: the first 160 participants of the ongoing ImmuneRACE study, and fewer than 1,500 subjects contributed by 6 global collaborators. Sample metadata almost always included a de-identified subject ID, COVID-19 status, age in years and sex. Where available, HLA class I and class II types were taken from metadata supplied by the sample provider and were not determined by assay-based typing.

One collaborating source in Seattle enrolled patients during active infection and followed them longitudinally through the course of disease. Whole blood was collected in K2EDTA tubes by collaborating institutions according to the institutions' own protocols. For TCRbeta analysis, collaborators shipped samples as frozen whole blood, isolated PBMCs, or DNA extracted from either of those sample types. Including cysteine and phenylalanine, the CDR3 has 13 amino acids. The only DNA kept is the CDR3, 39 bases in frame from the first base. The CDR1 and CDR2 encoded by the germline V gene are MNHNS and SASEGT. Trimming leaves V shorter by 3 bases and J shorter by 10 bases, with the junction holding 5 bases beyond the gene matches. Paper-wide results and their limitations: The amount of clinical and demographic metadata varied by source and participant and was provided uncurated.

Concerning this clone: Its antigen remains undetermined. Within one base of it there is no much larger clone, and no base qualities were kept.

TCRbeta CDR3 regions were amplified from genomic DNA using the immunoSEQ Assay, a bias-controlled multiplex PCR. As for the original processing: Within the assay, amplification of reference gene primers was used to estimate how many nucleated cells each sample contained. Sequence reads were collapsed and filtered to measure the absolute abundance of every unique TCRbeta CDR3 rearrangement. For each sample, productive Simpson clonality was calculated by taking the square root of Simpson's diversity index across productive rearrangements. The clones in this table, taken by TCRdb from immuneACCESS, are in-frame only. Not every clone is retained; where verified, under half of the shortfall comes from an unresolved V gene, and the cause of the rest is unknown. V, J and clone size are those of that table, while D and trimming were read from the DNA. The sample contains about 280,000 clones, roughly 91% of them found a single time. The top ten hold roughly 11% of the sample.

Sequencing was done on a sample of peripheral blood. This TCR was recovered from a woman between 25 and 40 years old with COVID-19, enrolled during active disease. Here the chain combines TRBV6-1 and TRBJ1-1; 10 central bases correspond to TRBD1. The bases read TGTGCCAGCAGTGACGACAGGGGGCGTCGAGCTTTCTTT. This is translated as CASSDDRGRRAFF.